A selection of T cell receptor beta chains follows, all from one sample in a study of T cells expressing NK-cell markers. Each CDR3 protein gets one entry in TCRdb, which reprocessed the 5' RACE reads and gives no DNA. This listing includes approximately 460,000 distinct CDR3 sequences. Sequencing was carried out using blood T cells: a sorted CD56 or NKG2C T cell subset, CD4+ or CD8+ T cells, or bulk PBMC T cells (not recorded which). The receptors stem from a woman between 18 and 70 years old in good health. Both conserved end residues are part of each CDR3.

v_gene: TRBV12-3/TRBV12-4
j_gene: TRBJ2-5
CDR3aa: CASSRLAAQETQYF

v_gene: TRBV25-1
j_gene: TRBJ1-2
CDR3aa: CASSELPRGGYTF

v_gene: TRBV12-3/TRBV12-4
j_gene: TRBJ2-3
CDR3aa: CASSFDSRTDTQYF

v_gene: TRBV12-3/TRBV12-4
j_gene: TRBJ1-5
CDR3aa: CASSAGQNSNQPQHF

v_gene: TRBV6-4
j_gene: TRBJ2-1
CDR3aa: CASREGVGPNEQFF

v_gene: TRBV5-1
j_gene: TRBJ1-1
CDR3aa: CASSLGGTGGQTEAFF

v_gene: TRBV20-1
j_gene: TRBJ2-2
CDR3aa: CSARQGIAGELFF

v_gene: TRBV29-1
j_gene: TRBJ2-2
CDR3aa: CSVLRTDNTGELFF

v_gene: TRBV7-2
j_gene: TRBJ1-1
CDR3aa: CASSLYPPVTVATEAFF

v_gene: TRBV7-2
j_gene: TRBJ2-7
CDR3aa: CASSLYVGEQYF

v_gene: TRBV5-1
j_gene: TRBJ2-1
CDR3aa: CASSLARTSGTSGSSSYNEQFF

v_gene: TRBV5-4
j_gene: TRBJ2-1
CDR3aa: CASSPLLAGGRDEQFF

v_gene: TRBV29-1
j_gene: TRBJ2-7
CDR3aa: CSVSADTSSYEQYF

v_gene: TRBV12-3/TRBV12-4
j_gene: TRBJ2-3
CDR3aa: CASSLKGRGSSDTQYF

v_gene: TRBV6-1
j_gene: TRBJ1-1
CDR3aa: CASSEWGEAFF

v_gene: TRBV11-2
j_gene: TRBJ2-3
CDR3aa: CASSKEIAGGLSTDTQYF

v_gene: TRBV7-2
j_gene: TRBJ2-2
CDR3aa: CASSLALTLNTGELFF

v_gene: TRBV6-5
j_gene: TRBJ2-7
CDR3aa: CASSNGYEQYF

v_gene: TRBV4-2
j_gene: TRBJ2-7
CDR3aa: CASSQDGPGGKIYEQYF

v_gene: TRBV11-2
j_gene: TRBJ1-2
CDR3aa: CASSLDRAGYGYTF

v_gene: TRBV20-1
j_gene: TRBJ1-1
CDR3aa: CSARDDEGAAEAFF

v_gene: TRBV10-3
j_gene: TRBJ2-3
CDR3aa: CAISDASGSTDTQYF

v_gene: TRBV20-1
j_gene: TRBJ1-2
CDR3aa: CSADRGVNYGYTF

v_gene: TRBV11-2
j_gene: TRBJ2-1
CDR3aa: CASSSRLEQFF

v_gene: TRBV2
j_gene: TRBJ2-6
CDR3aa: CASSGSPSGANVLTF

v_gene: TRBV7-3
j_gene: TRBJ2-2
CDR3aa: CASSSDRGRNGELFF

v_gene: TRBV5-1
j_gene: TRBJ2-4
CDR3aa: CASSFSDENIQYF

v_gene: TRBV6-2/TRBV6-3
j_gene: TRBJ2-5
CDR3aa: CASSYSSGQETQYF

v_gene: TRBV6-1
j_gene: TRBJ1-1
CDR3aa: CASGRQPTTEAFF

v_gene: TRBV5-1
j_gene: TRBJ2-2
CDR3aa: CASSLAQGIGELFF

v_gene: TRBV6-5
j_gene: TRBJ2-5
CDR3aa: CASSRVSETQYF

v_gene: TRBV11-2
j_gene: TRBJ1-5
CDR3aa: CASSLGAARVGNQPQHF

v_gene: TRBV20-1
j_gene: TRBJ2-1
CDR3aa: CSAGGEFSSYNEQFF

v_gene: TRBV18
j_gene: TRBJ2-5
CDR3aa: CASSPLAQETQYF